This TCR beta chain was retrieved from a study of cytomegalovirus exposure and HLA in healthy donors. Primers for the PCR totalled 60 Vbeta and 13 Jbeta. TCRdb's copy holds only in-frame clones and misses some; the assay was immunoSEQ multiplex PCR. In total, the table holds under 100,000 clones. Regarding this clone: The antigen is unknown.

Trimming left V 3 bases short and J 4 bases short, with 13 bases between. The CDR3 is made up of 14 amino acids. CDR1 is SGHAT and CDR2 is FQNNGV in the germline V gene. Points from the study as a whole: Most of the TCR beta V segments (in an earlier analysis) were productive either about 87% or about 30% of the time. TCR beta V- and J-gene trimming was later associated with a missense DCLRE1C variant. Specificity for CMV antigens was confirmed in vitro for a few of the CMV-associated chains. Equally common other TCR beta chains were less clonally expanded than HLA-associated ones, a later analysis found.

This sequence was found in a man aged 25-45 years in good health and CMV-seronegative. The sequencing input was PBMCs. The chain employs TRBV11-2 and TRBJ2-7, with D possibly matching TRBD2 (5 bases). DNA of the CDR3: TGTGCCAGCAGCTTCCGGGTAGAGGGTTACGAGCAGTACTTC. This gives the protein CASSFRVEGYEQYF.